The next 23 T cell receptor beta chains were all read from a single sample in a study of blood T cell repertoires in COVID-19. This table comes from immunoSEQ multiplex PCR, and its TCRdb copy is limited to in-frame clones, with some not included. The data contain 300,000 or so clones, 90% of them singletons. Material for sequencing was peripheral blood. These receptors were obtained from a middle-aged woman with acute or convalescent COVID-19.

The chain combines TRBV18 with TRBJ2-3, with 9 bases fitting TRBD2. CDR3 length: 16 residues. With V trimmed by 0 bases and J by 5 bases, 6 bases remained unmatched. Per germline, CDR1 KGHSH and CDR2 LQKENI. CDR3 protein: CASSPPPRGGEDTQYF. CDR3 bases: TGTGCCAGCTCACCACCGCCGCGGGGGGGTGAAGATACGCAGTATTTT.

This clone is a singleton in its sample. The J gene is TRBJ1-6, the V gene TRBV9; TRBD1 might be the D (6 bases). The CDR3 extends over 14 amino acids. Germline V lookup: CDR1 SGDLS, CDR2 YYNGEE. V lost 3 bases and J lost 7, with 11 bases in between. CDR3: CASSDRVKNSPLHF. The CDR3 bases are TGTGCCAGCAGCGACAGGGTCAAGAATTCACCCCTCCACTTT.

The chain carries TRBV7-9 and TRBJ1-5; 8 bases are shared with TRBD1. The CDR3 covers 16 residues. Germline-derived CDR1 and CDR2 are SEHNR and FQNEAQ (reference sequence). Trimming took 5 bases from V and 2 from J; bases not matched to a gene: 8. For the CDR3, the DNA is TGTGCCAGCAGCCCCCTCGACAGGGGACGCAATCAGCCCCAGCATTTT. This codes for CASSPLDRGRNQPQHF.

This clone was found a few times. The CDR3: CASSIGQVTEAFF. DNA for the CDR3: TGTGCCAGCAGCATCGGACAGGTCACTGAAGCTTTCTTT. The chain links TRBV11-3 to TRBJ1-1; 7 positions agree with TRBD1. Unmatched junction bases numbered 4, after V lost 5 bases and J lost 4 bases. This CDR3 spans 13 amino acids. Germline V gene data show CDR1 as SGHNT and CDR2 as YENEEA.

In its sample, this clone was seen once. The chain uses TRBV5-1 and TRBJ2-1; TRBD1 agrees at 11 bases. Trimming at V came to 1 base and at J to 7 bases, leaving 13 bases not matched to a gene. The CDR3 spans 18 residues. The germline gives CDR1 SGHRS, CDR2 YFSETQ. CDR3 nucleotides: TGCGCCAGCAGCTTGCGATCGATTTCCGGGACAGGGGGTAATGAGCAGTTCTTC. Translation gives CASSLRSISGTGGNEQFF.

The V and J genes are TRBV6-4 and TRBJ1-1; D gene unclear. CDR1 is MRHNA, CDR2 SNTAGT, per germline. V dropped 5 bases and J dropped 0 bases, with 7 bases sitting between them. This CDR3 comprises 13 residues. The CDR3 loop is CASSNSLNTEAFF. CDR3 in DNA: TGTGCCAGCAGTAACAGTCTGAACACTGAAGCTTTCTTT.

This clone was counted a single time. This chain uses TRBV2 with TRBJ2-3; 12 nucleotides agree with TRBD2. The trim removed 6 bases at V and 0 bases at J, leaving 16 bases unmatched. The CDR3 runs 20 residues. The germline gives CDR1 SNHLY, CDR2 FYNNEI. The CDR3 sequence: CASRPGGLAGPFSSTDTQYF. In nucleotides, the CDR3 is TGTGCCAGCAGGCCCGGGGGACTAGCGGGCCCATTCTCTAGCACAGATACGCAGTATTTT.

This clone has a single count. CDR3 bases: TGTGCCAGCAGTTATGGGCAGGGCGCGAACACCGGGGAGCTGTTTTTT. Amino acid sequence: CASSYGQGANTGELFF. The chain recombines TRBV6-5 with TRBJ2-2; tentatively, D is TRBD1 (5 bases). Germline V lookup: CDR1 MNHEY, CDR2 SVGAGI. Trimming cost V 3 bases and J 0 bases, with 11 bases left between them. CDR3 size: 16 residues.

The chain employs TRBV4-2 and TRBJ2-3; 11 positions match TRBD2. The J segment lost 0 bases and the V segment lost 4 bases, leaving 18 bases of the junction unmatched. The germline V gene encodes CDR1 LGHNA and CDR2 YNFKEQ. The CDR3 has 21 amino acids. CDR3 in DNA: TGTGCCAGCAGCCGGACCCCGCTGGGTAGCGGGGGGGGAACTAGCACAGATACGCAGTATTTT. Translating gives CASSRTPLGSGGGTSTDTQYF.

Here the CDR3 DNA reads TGTGCCTGGAGTGCGGCTAGCGGGGGGAGACCCTACGAGCAGTACGTC. Protein: CAWSAASGGRPYEQYV. The chain recombines TRBV30 with TRBJ2-7; 11 positions agree with TRBD2. The V gene's germline CDR1 is GTSNPN and CDR2 SVGIG (reference sequence). There are 16 residues in the CDR3. The trim removed 1 base at V and 2 bases at J, leaving 7 bases unmatched.

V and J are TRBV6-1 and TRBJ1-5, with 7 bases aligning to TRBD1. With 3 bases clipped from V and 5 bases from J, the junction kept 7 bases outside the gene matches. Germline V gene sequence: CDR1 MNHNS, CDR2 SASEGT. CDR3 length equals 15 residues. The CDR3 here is CASSEMDRTYQPQHF. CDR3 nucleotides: TGTGCCAGCAGTGAGATGGACAGGACCTATCAGCCCCAGCATTTT.

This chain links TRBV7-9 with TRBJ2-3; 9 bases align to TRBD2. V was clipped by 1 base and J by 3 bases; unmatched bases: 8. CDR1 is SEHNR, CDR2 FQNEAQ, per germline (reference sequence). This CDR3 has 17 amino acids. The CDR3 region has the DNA TGTGCCAGCAGCTTAGTCTTTAGCGGGGGTTCAACAGATACGCAGTATTTT. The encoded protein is CASSLVFSGGSTDTQYF.

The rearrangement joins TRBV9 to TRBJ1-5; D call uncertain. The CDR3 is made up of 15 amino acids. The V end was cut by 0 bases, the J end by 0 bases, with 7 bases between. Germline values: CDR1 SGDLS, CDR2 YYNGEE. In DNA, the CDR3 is TGTGCCAGCAGCGTAGACACAAATAGCAATCAGCCCCAGCATTTT. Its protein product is CASSVDTNSNQPQHF.

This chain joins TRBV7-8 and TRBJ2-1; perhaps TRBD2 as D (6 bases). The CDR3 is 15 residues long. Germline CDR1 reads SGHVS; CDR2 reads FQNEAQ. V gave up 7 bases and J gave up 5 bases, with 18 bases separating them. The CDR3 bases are TGTGCCAGCACCCTAGTGGCTAGCGTCCACAATGAGCAGTTCTTC. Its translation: CASTLVASVHNEQFF. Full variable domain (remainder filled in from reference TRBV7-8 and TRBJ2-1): GAGVSQSPRYKVAKRGQDVALRCDPISGHVSLFWYQQALGQGPEFLTYFQNEAQLDKSGLPSDRFFAERPEGSVSTLKIQRTQQEDSAVYLCASTLVASVHNEQFFGPGTRLTVL.

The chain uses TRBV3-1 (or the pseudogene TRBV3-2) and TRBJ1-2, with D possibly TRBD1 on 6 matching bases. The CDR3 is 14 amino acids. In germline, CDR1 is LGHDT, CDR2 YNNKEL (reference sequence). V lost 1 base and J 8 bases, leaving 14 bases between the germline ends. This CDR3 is CASSQGLRGYGYTF. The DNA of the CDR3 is TGTGCCAGCAGCCAAGGGCTTAGGGGGTACGGCTACACCTTC.

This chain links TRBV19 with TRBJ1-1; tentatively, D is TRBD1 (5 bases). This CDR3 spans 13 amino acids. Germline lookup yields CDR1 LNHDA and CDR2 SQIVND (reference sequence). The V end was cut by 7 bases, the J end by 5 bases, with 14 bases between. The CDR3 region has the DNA TGTGCCAGTATAGGGGCAGCAATGACTGAAGCTTTCTTT. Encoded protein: CASIGAAMTEAFF.

CDR3 DNA sequence: TGTGCCAGCAGTGAATGGCCCGGACTGACATTCAGGTACTTC. This encodes CASSEWPGLTFRYF. The chain uses TRBV6-1 and TRBJ2-4; the D gene is possibly TRBD2 (5 bases). The CDR3 is 14 residues long. V gave up 2 bases and J gave up 15 bases, with 20 bases separating them. CDR1 MNHNS and CDR2 SASEGT come from the germline V gene.

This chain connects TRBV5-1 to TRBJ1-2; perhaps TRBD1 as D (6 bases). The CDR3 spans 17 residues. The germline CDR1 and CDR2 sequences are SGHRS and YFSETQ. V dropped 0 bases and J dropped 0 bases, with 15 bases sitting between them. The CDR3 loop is CASSLAGGGRANYGYTF. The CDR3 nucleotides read TGCGCCAGCAGCTTGGCGGGAGGGGGTCGAGCTAACTATGGCTACACCTTC. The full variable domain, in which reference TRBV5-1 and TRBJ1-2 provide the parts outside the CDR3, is KAGVTQTPRYLIKTRGQQVTLSCSPISGHRSVSWYQQTPGQGLQFLFEYFSETQRNKGNFPGRFSGRQFSNSRSEMNVSTLELGDSALYLCASSLAGGGRANYGYTFGSGTRLTVV.

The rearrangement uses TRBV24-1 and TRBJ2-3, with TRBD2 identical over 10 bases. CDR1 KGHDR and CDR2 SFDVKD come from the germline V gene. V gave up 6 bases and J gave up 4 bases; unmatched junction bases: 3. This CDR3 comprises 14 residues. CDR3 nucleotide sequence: TGTGCCACCAGTAGCGGGGGGGCCCCAGATACGCAGTATTTT. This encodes CATSSGGAPDTQYF.

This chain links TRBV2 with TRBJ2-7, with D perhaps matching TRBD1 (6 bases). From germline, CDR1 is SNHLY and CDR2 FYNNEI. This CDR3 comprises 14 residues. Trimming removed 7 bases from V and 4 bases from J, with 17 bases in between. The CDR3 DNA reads TGTGCCAGCAAACGACAGGACGGAGAATACGAGCAGTACGTC. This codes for CASKRQDGEYEQYV.

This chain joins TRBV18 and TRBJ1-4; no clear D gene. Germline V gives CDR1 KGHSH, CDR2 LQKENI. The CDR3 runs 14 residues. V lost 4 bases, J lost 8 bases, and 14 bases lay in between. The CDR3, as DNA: TGTGCCAGCTCACTCACTCACCCCACCGAAAAACTGTTTTTT. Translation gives CASSLTHPTEKLFF.

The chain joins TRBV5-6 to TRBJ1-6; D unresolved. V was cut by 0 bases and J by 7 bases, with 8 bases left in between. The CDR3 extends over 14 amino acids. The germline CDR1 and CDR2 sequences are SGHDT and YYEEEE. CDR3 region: CASSLEQLNSPLHF. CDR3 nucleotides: TGTGCCAGCAGCTTGGAACAGTTGAATTCACCCCTCCACTTT.

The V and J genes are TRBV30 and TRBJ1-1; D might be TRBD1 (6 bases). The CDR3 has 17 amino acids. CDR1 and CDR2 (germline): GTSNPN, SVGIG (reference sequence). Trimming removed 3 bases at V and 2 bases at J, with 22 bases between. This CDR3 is CAWSWSRFGTSNTEAFF. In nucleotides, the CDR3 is TGTGCCTGGAGCTGGTCAAGATTCGGGACAAGCAACACTGAAGCTTTCTTT.